A selection of T cell receptor beta chains follows, all from one sample in a study of cytomegalovirus exposure and HLA in healthy donors. Sequenced by immunoSEQ multiplex PCR; TCRdb stores in-frame clones only, minus some. The sample gives approximately 120,000 clones, approximately 17% of which show up once; roughly 3% is in the top ten. Material: PBMCs. Receptors were obtained from a female donor in good health and CMV-seropositive. CDR3s include the opening cysteine and the closing phenylalanine or tryptophan. A D gene is named only where the DNA matches it firmly. Not every row has a clone size; where given, it reads once, few, many or a size class.

v_gene: TRBV5-4
abundance: NA
d_gene: TRBD1
j_gene: TRBJ2-7
CDR3aa: CASSLKGTADYEQYF
CDR3nt: TGTGCCAGCAGCTTGAAAGGGACAGCCGACTACGAGCAGTACTTC

v_gene: TRBV5-6
abundance: few
d_gene: NA
j_gene: TRBJ1-1
CDR3aa: CASSLRGLGRGTEAFF
CDR3nt: TGTGCCAGCAGCTTGAGGGGGTTGGGGCGAGGCACTGAAGCTTTCTTT

v_gene: TRBV11-1
abundance: NA
d_gene: TRBD1
j_gene: TRBJ1-1
CDR3aa: CASSKPTGLYTEAFF
CDR3nt: TGTGCCAGCAGCAAACCGACAGGGCTGTACACTGAAGCTTTCTTT

v_gene: TRBV2
abundance: few
d_gene: TRBD2
j_gene: TRBJ2-1
CDR3aa: CASSKGAGGSNEQFF
CDR3nt: TGTGCCAGCAGTAAAGGAGCGGGAGGGAGTAATGAGCAGTTCTTC

v_gene: TRBV28
abundance: NA
d_gene: TRBD1
j_gene: TRBJ1-1
CDR3aa: CASSLSTGGTTEAFF
CDR3nt: TGTGCCAGCAGTTTATCGACAGGGGGCACCACTGAAGCTTTCTTT

v_gene: TRBV7-2
abundance: NA
d_gene: TRBD1
j_gene: TRBJ2-5
CDR3aa: CASSAQTGGGDETQYF
CDR3nt: TGTGCCAGCAGCGCGCAGACAGGGGGCGGAGACGAGACCCAGTACTTC

v_gene: TRBV5-6
abundance: NA
d_gene: NA
j_gene: TRBJ2-5
CDR3aa: CASSLGAQPGETQYF
CDR3nt: TGTGCCAGCAGCTTGGGGGCCCAACCTGGAGAGACCCAGTACTTC

v_gene: TRBV27
abundance: few
d_gene: TRBD1
j_gene: TRBJ1-2
CDR3aa: CASSLIGGIGYTF
CDR3nt: TGTGCCAGCAGTTTAATAGGGGGCATTGGCTACACCTTC

v_gene: TRBV19
abundance: few
d_gene: NA
j_gene: TRBJ2-7
CDR3aa: CASSIGWTTPKRNEQYF
CDR3nt: TGTGCCAGTAGTATAGGGTGGACTACCCCCAAGAGGAACGAGCAGTACTTC

v_gene: TRBV4-2
abundance: few
d_gene: TRBD1
j_gene: TRBJ1-5
CDR3aa: CASSQRTGDQPQHF
CDR3nt: TGTGCCAGCAGCCAACGGACAGGGGATCAGCCCCAGCATTTT

v_gene: TRBV6-6
abundance: NA
d_gene: TRBD1
j_gene: TRBJ2-7
CDR3aa: CASSAPGQGSGEQYF
CDR3nt: TGTGCCAGCAGTGCGCCGGGACAGGGCTCCGGGGAGCAGTACTTC

v_gene: TRBV23-1
abundance: few
d_gene: NA
j_gene: TRBJ2-7
CDR3aa: CASSQGRSFPYEQYF
CDR3nt: TGCGCCAGCAGTCAAGGCAGATCTTTTCCCTACGAGCAGTACTTC

v_gene: TRBV5-4
abundance: few
d_gene: NA
j_gene: TRBJ1-3
CDR3aa: CASSLGRNSGNTIYF
CDR3nt: TGTGCCAGCAGCTTGGGGCGGAACTCTGGAAACACCATATATTTT

v_gene: TRBV25-1
abundance: few
d_gene: NA
j_gene: TRBJ1-2
CDR3aa: CASRGTGSYGYTF
CDR3nt: TGTGCCAGCAGAGGTACAGGGAGCTATGGCTACACCTTC

v_gene: TRBV5-1
abundance: NA
d_gene: TRBD2
j_gene: TRBJ2-3
CDR3aa: CASSPLTSGESDTQYF
CDR3nt: TGCGCCAGCAGCCCTCTTACTAGCGGGGAATCAGATACGCAGTATTTT

v_gene: TRBV28
abundance: few
d_gene: NA
j_gene: TRBJ2-1
CDR3aa: CASSSPGGGRDNEQFF
CDR3nt: TGTGCCAGCAGTTCCCCCGGGGGCGGGAGAGACAATGAGCAGTTCTTC

v_gene: TRBV28
abundance: NA
d_gene: NA
j_gene: TRBJ2-1
CDR3aa: CASSNNEQFF
CDR3nt: TGTGCCAGCAGCAACAATGAGCAGTTCTTC

v_gene: TRBV5-4
abundance: few
d_gene: NA
j_gene: TRBJ2-7
CDR3aa: CASSPPGQRRYEQYF
CDR3nt: TGTGCCAGCAGCCCTCCCGGACAGAGACGCTACGAGCAGTACTTC

v_gene: TRBV7-9
abundance: few
d_gene: TRBD1
j_gene: TRBJ1-4
CDR3aa: CASSTFDRQGLEKLFF
CDR3nt: TGTGCCAGCAGCACCTTCGATCGACAGGGATTGGAAAAACTGTTTTTT

v_gene: TRBV2
abundance: NA
d_gene: NA
j_gene: TRBJ2-5
CDR3aa: CACHRVPGETQYF
CDR3nt: TGTGCCTGTCACAGGGTCCCGGGAGAGACCCAGTACTTC

v_gene: TRBV27
abundance: few
d_gene: TRBD1
j_gene: TRBJ2-5
CDR3aa: CASSFTGTAQETQYF
CDR3nt: TGTGCCAGCAGTTTTACCGGGACAGCCCAAGAGACCCAGTACTTC

v_gene: TRBV30
abundance: NA
d_gene: TRBD1
j_gene: TRBJ2-3
CDR3aa: CAWSPDRGPTDTQYF
CDR3nt: TGTGCCTGGAGCCCAGACAGGGGGCCCACAGATACGCAGTATTTT

v_gene: TRBV6-7
abundance: few
d_gene: NA
j_gene: TRBJ2-2
CDR3aa: CASSYSAPLEELFF
CDR3nt: TGTGCCAGCAGTTACTCGGCCCCTCTTGAGGAGCTGTTTTTT

v_gene: TRBV28
abundance: few
d_gene: NA
j_gene: TRBJ2-1
CDR3aa: CASREDSSSYNEQFF
CDR3nt: TGTGCCAGCAGAGAGGACAGCAGCTCCTACAATGAGCAGTTCTTC